This entry concerns a single T cell receptor beta chain. The antigen is undetermined. Partitioning of CD4+ cells yielded a CD45RA+ naive subset and a CD45RA-negative memory subset. Libraries were prepared by immunoSEQ multiplex PCR; TCRdb keeps only in-frame clonotypes and omits some of them. The sample includes 2 million to 2.5 million clones, roughly 93% of them seen just once. The data were taken from a study of shared clonotypes between healthy human individuals. Study-level results: Depth of sequencing was expected to influence donor clonotype sharing. Relative to memory subsets, naive subsets generally showed larger estimated richness.

Germline CDR1 and CDR2: LGHNA and YSLEER. V shed 3 bases and J shed 2 bases, with 14 bases lying between them. This CDR3 spans 15 amino acids. The sequencing sample was made of naive CD4+ T cells from PBMCs. This sample's subset: CD45RA+ positively selected. The receptor comes from a man in his late teens or twenties in good health. Some clones in this sample may be carry-over from other donors' samples. The chain is built from TRBV4-3 and TRBJ2-7, with D uncertain. CDR3 bases: TGCGCCAGCAGCCATAAACACGAGAGGCCCTACGAGCAGTACTTC. Its protein is CASSHKHERPYEQYF.